This entry lists 32 T cell receptor beta chains sequenced from one sample in a study of blood T cell repertoires in COVID-19. Some clones are missing from TCRdb's copy, which holds only in-frame ones; the method was immunoSEQ multiplex PCR. The profile shows approximately 210,000 clones, more than 75% of them singletons. Sequenced: PBMCs or T cells enriched from blood (not recorded which). Every receptor here comes from a woman aged 50 to 60 with acute COVID-19.

This rearrangement joins TRBV2 to TRBJ1-1; a possible D gene is TRBD1 (6 bases). This CDR3 contains 12 residues. Trimming took 4 bases from V and 11 from J, leaving 14 bases between them. Germline V gives CDR1 SNHLY, CDR2 FYNNEI. CDR3 coding DNA: TGTGCCAGCAGTGCATCAGGGGCGCGGGCTTTCTTT. Its protein is CASSASGARAFF.

The CDR3: CATLPRQGALNTEAFF. CDR3 DNA sequence: TGTGCCACCTTACCCCGGCAGGGGGCTTTGAACACTGAAGCTTTCTTT. This chain uses TRBV19 with TRBJ1-1; 8 bases map to TRBD1. The CDR3 loop spans 16 amino acids. Trimming at V came to 10 bases and at J to 0 bases, leaving 13 bases not matched to a gene. Germline-derived CDR1 and CDR2 are LNHDA and SQIVND (reference sequence).

V gene TRBV27 combines with J gene TRBJ1-4; D is possibly TRBD1 (6 bases). Germline V gene data show CDR1 as MNHEY and CDR2 as SMNVEV (reference sequence). The CDR3 extends over 19 amino acids. The V end lost 0 bases, the J end lost 5 bases, and 22 bases lay between the germline ends. CDR3: CASSLSTGPREGGNEKLFF. In DNA form, the CDR3 reads TGTGCCAGCAGTTTATCGACGGGTCCCAGGGAGGGGGGGAATGAAAAACTGTTTTTT.

The J gene is TRBJ2-7, the V gene TRBV6-2 or TRBV6-3, with 9 bases fitting TRBD1. The trim removed 5 bases at V and 1 base at J, leaving 9 bases unmatched. The CDR3 consists of 16 residues. Germline values: CDR1 MNHEY, CDR2 SVGEGT. CDR3 residues: CASSRPGQGSSYEQYV. In nucleotides, the CDR3 is TGTGCCAGCAGTCGACCGGGACAGGGATCGTCCTACGAGCAGTACGTC.

This chain uses TRBV25-1 with TRBJ1-6, with no clear D. The CDR3 extends over 12 amino acids. The V end lost 6 bases, the J end lost 10 bases, and 10 bases lay between the germline ends. Germline V gives CDR1 MGHDK, CDR2 SYGVNS. CDR3 protein: CASSGVGSPLHF. CDR3 nucleotide sequence: TGTGCCAGCAGCGGGGTAGGCTCACCCCTCCACTTT.

This chain links TRBV28 with TRBJ1-2; D not resolved. Trimming shortened V by 6 bases and J by 3 bases, and 8 bases separated the two germline ends. The CDR3 loop spans 12 amino acids. Looked up from germline, CDR1 is MDHEN and CDR2 is SYDVKM. The CDR3 loop is CASRSTYYGYTF. The CDR3 bases are TGTGCCAGCAGGTCAACATACTATGGCTACACCTTC.

This clone was found once. The chain couples TRBV5-1 to TRBJ2-1; 10 nucleotides line up with TRBD2. The CDR3 sequence is 15 residues long. V trimming: 1 base; J trimming: 8 bases; junction bases outside the gene matches: 6. Germline values: CDR1 SGHRS, CDR2 YFSETQ. In nucleotides, the CDR3 is TGCGCCAGCAGCTTGTTCGCTAGCGGGGGTCATGAGCAGTTCTTC. This encodes CASSLFASGGHEQFF.

The rearrangement links TRBV11-3 to TRBJ1-1, with D possibly being TRBD1 (6 bases). Trimming took off 5 bases at V and 4 bases at J, with 14 bases between the two ends. The CDR3 runs 14 residues. Looked up from germline, CDR1 is SGHNT and CDR2 is YENEEA. CDR3 DNA: TGTGCCAGCAGCCTTCGGACAGACGGCACTGAAGCTTTCTTT. This gives the protein CASSLRTDGTEAFF. Based on the CDR3 plus reference TRBV11-3 and TRBJ1-1, the full variable domain is EAGVVQSPRYKIIEKKQPVAFWCNPISGHNTLYWYLQNLGQGPELLIRYENEEAVDDSQLPKDRFSAERLKGVDSTLKIQPAELGDSAVYLCASSLRTDGTEAFFGQGTRLTVV.

This rearrangement joins TRBV4-3 to TRBJ1-5, with TRBD1 matching over 7 bases. CDR1 LGHNA and CDR2 YSLEER come from the germline V gene. The CDR3 spans 15 residues. The junction had 6 bases not matched to a gene; V was cut back by 0 bases and J by 7 bases. The CDR3 reads CASSQDWAGGQPQHF. The CDR3, as DNA: TGCGCCAGCAGCCAAGATTGGGCAGGGGGACAGCCCCAGCATTTT.

The chain combines TRBV11-2 with TRBJ1-2; unclear D gene. Germline V CDR1 and CDR2: SGHAT, FQNNGV. V lost 5 bases, J lost 0 bases, and 13 bases lay in between. The length of the CDR3 is 15 residues. The CDR3 coding sequence is TGTGCCAGCAGCATTAGTGAGAACTCTAACTATGGCTACACCTTC. Translating gives CASSISENSNYGYTF.

This chain uses TRBV6-5 with TRBJ1-5, with no clear D. The CDR3 runs 14 residues. CDR1 MNHEY and CDR2 SVGAGI come from the germline V gene. Trimming pared 8 bases from V and 3 bases from J, leaving 14 bases between. The CDR3 DNA sequence: TGTGCCAGCGCCTCAGGTCCCTCCAATCAGCCCCAGCATTTT. It translates to CASASGPSNQPQHF.

The chain joins TRBV6-5 to TRBJ2-5; 9 bases agree with TRBD1. The CDR3 consists of 15 residues. Germline CDR1 is MNHEY and CDR2 is SVGAGI. J gave up 6 bases and V 2 bases, and 7 bases lay outside the gene matches. CDR3 sequence reads: CASSYPGQGSQTQYF. The CDR3 coding sequence is TGTGCCAGCAGTTACCCAGGACAGGGGAGTCAGACCCAGTACTTC.

This chain connects TRBV30 to TRBJ1-1; no firm D call. Looked up from germline, CDR1 is GTSNPN and CDR2 is SVGIG (reference sequence). V was clipped by 4 bases and J by 6 bases, with 6 bases between them. CDR3 length: 10 residues. The chain's CDR3 is CAWNGPEAFF. CDR3 bases: TGTGCCTGGAATGGCCCTGAAGCTTTCTTT.

The CDR3 loop reads CASSEGGDYGYTF. Written as DNA, the CDR3 is TGTGCCAGCAGTGAAGGGGGGGACTATGGCTACACCTTC. V and J are TRBV6-4 and TRBJ1-2, with D tentatively TRBD1 (6 bases). V was clipped by 3 bases and J by 3 bases, with 8 bases between them. The CDR3 sequence is 13 residues long. The V gene's germline CDR1 is MRHNA and CDR2 SNTAGT.

The rearrangement uses TRBV4-1 and TRBJ1-2, with 9 bases that match TRBD1. V dropped 1 base and J dropped 2; count of bases not matched to a gene: 2. Germline loops: CDR1 MGHRA, CDR2 YSYEKL. The CDR3 contains 15 residues. This chain's CDR3 is CASSQAGTGNYGYTF. The CDR3 DNA reads TGCGCCAGCAGCCAAGCCGGGACAGGGAACTATGGCTACACCTTC.

The chain joins TRBV27 to TRBJ2-3; TRBD1 matches at 9 bases. The ends lost 6 bases at V and 3 bases at J; junction bases unmatched: 13. Germline V CDR1 and CDR2: MNHEY, SMNVEV (reference sequence). This CDR3 contains 17 residues. This chain's CDR3 is CASRRIHRGQETDTQYF. CDR3 in DNA: TGTGCCAGCAGGCGTATTCACAGGGGGCAAGAGACAGATACGCAGTATTTT.

V gene TRBV12-3 or TRBV12-4 combines with J gene TRBJ2-3, with 8 bases fitting TRBD1. With 5 bases clipped from V and 4 bases from J, the junction kept 2 bases outside the gene matches. The CDR3 is made up of 13 amino acids. This chain's CDR3 is CASSPTGADTQYF. The CDR3 DNA reads as TGTGCCAGCAGTCCGACAGGGGCAGATACGCAGTATTTT.

This clone was detected many times. The chain has TRBV7-6 and TRBJ2-2; D possibly corresponds to TRBD2 (6 bases). CDR1 is SGHVS, CDR2 FNYEAQ, per germline. V lost 1 base to trimming and J lost 0 bases, with 15 bases between them. CDR3 length: 18 residues. The CDR3 loop is CASSLVSASGANTGELFF. In DNA, the CDR3 is TGTGCCAGCAGCTTAGTCTCAGCTTCGGGAGCGAACACCGGGGAGCTGTTTTTT.

Remarks on this clone: Other DNA sequences in this specimen translate into the identical CDR3. The V call is TRBV19, the J call TRBJ2-5, with TRBD1 matching 7 bases. V lost 3 bases and J lost 4; bases outside the gene matches: 8. The germline V gene has CDR1 LNHDA and CDR2 SQIVND (reference sequence). This CDR3 comprises 15 residues. The CDR3 DNA reads as TGTGCCAGTAGTATCGACGGGACAGTAAGAGAGACCCAGTACTTC. As protein: CASSIDGTVRETQYF.

V and J are TRBV11-2 and TRBJ2-2, with TRBD2 as a possible D gene (5 bases). Germline lookup yields CDR1 SGHAT and CDR2 FQNNGV. The CDR3 runs 15 residues. The germline V and J ends were trimmed by 0 bases and 5 bases, with 10 bases remaining between them. CDR3 sequence: CASSLDDYVTGELFF. The CDR3 DNA follows: TGTGCCAGCAGCTTAGATGACTACGTGACCGGGGAGCTGTTTTTT.

This clone was counted between two and nine times. The J gene is TRBJ1-5, the V gene TRBV9; 10 nucleotides align to TRBD1. Germline CDR1 SGDLS, CDR2 YYNGEE. This CDR3 has 17 amino acids. V lost 0 bases to trimming and J lost 4 bases; unmatched junction nucleotides: 7. The CDR3 nucleotides are TGTGCCAGCAGCGTAGGGACAGGGGGAGGCCTAAATCAGCCCCAGCATTTT. Amino acid sequence: CASSVGTGGGLNQPQHF.

V is TRBV2 and J is TRBJ1-4; 8 positions agree with TRBD1. This CDR3 has 14 amino acids. Germline V gives CDR1 SNHLY, CDR2 FYNNEI. Germline trimming cut 6 bases from V and 5 bases from J; bases unmatched to any gene: 5. The CDR3 reads CASRKTGVNEKLFF. The CDR3 DNA follows: TGTGCCAGCAGGAAGACAGGGGTAAATGAAAAACTGTTTTTT. The full variable domain, completed using reference TRBV2 and TRBJ1-4, is EPEVTQTPSHQVTQMGQEVILRCVPISNHLYFYWYRQILGQKVEFLVSFYNNEISEKSEIFDDQFSVERPDGSNFTLKIRSTKLEDSAMYFCASRKTGVNEKLFFGSGTQLSVL.

The chain couples TRBV12-5 to TRBJ2-3; 11 bases map to TRBD1. The CDR3 is 14 residues long. With V trimmed by 6 bases and J by 5 bases, 4 bases remained unmatched. Germline V gene sequence: CDR1 LGHNT, CDR2 FRNRAP. The CDR3 DNA is TGTGCTAGTGGCCCGGGACAGGGGGTAGATACGCAGTATTTT. This encodes CASGPGQGVDTQYF.

The rearrangement joins TRBV28 to TRBJ1-2; no clear D. Trimming left V 2 bases short and J 8 bases short, with 9 bases between. Germline V gene lookup returns CDR1 MDHEN and CDR2 SYDVKM. The CDR3 is 12 amino acids. CDR3 bases: TGTGCCAGCAGTTTAGAACAGCCCGGCTACACCTTC. Translation: CASSLEQPGYTF.

A word on this clone: Different DNA sequences within this sample yield the same CDR3. The V gene is TRBV18, the J gene TRBJ1-2; the D gene is possibly TRBD1 (5 bases). V was cut by 3 bases and J by 2 bases, with 7 bases left in between. CDR1 and CDR2 from the germline V gene are KGHSH and LQKENI. The CDR3 runs 13 residues. CDR3 sequence reads: CASSPDRNYGYTF. DNA of the CDR3: TGTGCCAGCTCACCCGACAGAAACTATGGCTACACCTTC. The variable domain in full, completed from reference TRBV18 and TRBJ1-2, reads NAGVMQNPRHLVRRRGQEARLRCSPMKGHSHVYWYRQLPEEGLKFMVYLQKENIIDESGMPKERFSAEFPKEGPSILRIQQVVRGDSAAYFCASSPDRNYGYTFGSGTRLTVV.

The gene calls are TRBV7-2 and TRBJ1-6; D is ambiguous. The V gene's germline CDR1 is SGHTA and CDR2 FQGNSA. The V end lost 0 bases, the J end lost 0 bases, and 6 bases lay between the germline ends. This CDR3 has 16 residues. CDR3 loop: CASSLATRSYNSPLHF. CDR3 DNA sequence: TGTGCCAGCAGCTTAGCAACGCGCTCCTATAATTCACCCCTCCACTTT.

The gene calls are TRBV6-5 and TRBJ1-6; 10 positions agree with TRBD1. V lost 6 bases and J lost 10; bases outside the gene matches: 6. CDR1 and CDR2 (germline): MNHEY, SVGAGI. The CDR3 totals 14 residues. The CDR3 region is CASRRQGAWSPLHF. CDR3 coding DNA: TGTGCCAGCAGGAGACAGGGGGCTTGGTCACCCCTCCACTTT.

This chain links TRBV28 with TRBJ1-4; 7 positions agree with TRBD1. Germline V gives CDR1 MDHEN, CDR2 SYDVKM. The J segment lost 5 bases and the V segment lost 5 bases, leaving 11 bases of the junction unmatched. CDR3 size: 16 residues. CDR3 nucleotide sequence: TGTGCCAGCAGTACTACCGACAGGGATGGGAATGAAAAACTGTTTTTT. Translating gives CASSTTDRDGNEKLFF.

The chain is built from TRBV5-1 and TRBJ1-6; TRBD1 is a possible D gene (6 bases). CDR1 is SGHRS, CDR2 YFSETQ, per germline. The length of the CDR3 is 17 residues. V was trimmed by 3 bases and J by 3 bases, leaving 16 bases between them. The CDR3 here is CASSSDGTGNYNSPLHF. The DNA for the CDR3 is TGCGCCAGCAGCTCGGACGGTACAGGGAACTATAATTCACCCCTCCACTTT.

J is TRBJ1-1 and V is TRBV6-6; 8 bases agree with TRBD1. Germline CDR1 reads MNHNY; CDR2 reads SVGAGI (reference sequence). J was trimmed by 3 bases and V by 5 bases; bases with no gene match: 5. The CDR3 consists of 14 residues. The CDR3 region is CASSQTGVDTEAFF. The CDR3 DNA reads as TGTGCCAGCAGTCAGACAGGGGTGGACACTGAAGCTTTCTTT.

The V and J genes are TRBV12-3 or TRBV12-4 and TRBJ1-1; D is undetermined. The CDR3 runs to 11 residues. Deletions cut 3 bases from V and 11 bases from J, with 10 bases between. This chain's CDR3 is CASSLGLSAFF. The CDR3 bases are TGTGCCAGCAGTTTGGGCCTATCGGCTTTCTTT.

V usage is TRBV4-2 and J usage is TRBJ2-1; D is undetermined. Germline V gene data show CDR1 as LGHNA and CDR2 as YNFKEQ. Trimming removed 0 bases from V and 10 bases from J, with 7 bases in between. The CDR3 totals 12 residues. CDR3 sequence reads: CASSQDWREQFF. In DNA, the CDR3 is TGTGCCAGCAGCCAAGATTGGAGAGAGCAGTTCTTC.